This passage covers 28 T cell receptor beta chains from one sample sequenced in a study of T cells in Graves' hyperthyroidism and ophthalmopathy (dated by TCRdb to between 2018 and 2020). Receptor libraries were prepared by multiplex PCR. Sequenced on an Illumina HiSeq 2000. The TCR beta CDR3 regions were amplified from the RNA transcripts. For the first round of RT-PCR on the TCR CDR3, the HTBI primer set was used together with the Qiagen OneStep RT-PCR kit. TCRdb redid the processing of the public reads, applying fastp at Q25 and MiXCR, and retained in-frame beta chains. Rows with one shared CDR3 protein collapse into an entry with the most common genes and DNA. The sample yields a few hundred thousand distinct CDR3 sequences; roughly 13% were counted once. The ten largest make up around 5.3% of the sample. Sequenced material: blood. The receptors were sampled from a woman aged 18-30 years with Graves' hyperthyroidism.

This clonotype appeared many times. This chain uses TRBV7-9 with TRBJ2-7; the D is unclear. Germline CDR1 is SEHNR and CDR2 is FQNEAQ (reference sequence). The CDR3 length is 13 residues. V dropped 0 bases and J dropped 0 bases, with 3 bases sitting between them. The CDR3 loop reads CASSLADSYEQYF. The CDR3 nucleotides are TGTGCCAGCAGCTTAGCGGACTCCTACGAGCAGTACTTC.

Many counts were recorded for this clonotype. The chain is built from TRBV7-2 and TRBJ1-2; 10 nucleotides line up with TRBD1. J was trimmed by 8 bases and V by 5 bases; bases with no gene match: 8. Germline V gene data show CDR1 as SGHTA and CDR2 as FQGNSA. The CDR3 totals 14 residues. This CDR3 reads CASSLGGQGYGYTF. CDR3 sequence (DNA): TGTGCCAGCAGCCTAGGGGGACAGGGGTACGGCTACACCTTC.

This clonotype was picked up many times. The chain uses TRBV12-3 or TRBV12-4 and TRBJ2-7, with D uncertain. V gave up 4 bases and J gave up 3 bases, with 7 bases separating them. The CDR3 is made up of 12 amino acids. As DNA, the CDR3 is TGTGCCAGCAGTTCGGTTGACTACGAGCAGTACTTC. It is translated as CASSSVDYEQYF.

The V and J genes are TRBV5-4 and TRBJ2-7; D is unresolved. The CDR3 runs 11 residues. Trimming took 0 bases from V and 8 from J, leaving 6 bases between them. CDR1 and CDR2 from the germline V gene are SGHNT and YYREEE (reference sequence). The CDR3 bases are TGTGCCAGCAGCTTGGACGGACAGCAGTACTTC. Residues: CASSLDGQQYF.

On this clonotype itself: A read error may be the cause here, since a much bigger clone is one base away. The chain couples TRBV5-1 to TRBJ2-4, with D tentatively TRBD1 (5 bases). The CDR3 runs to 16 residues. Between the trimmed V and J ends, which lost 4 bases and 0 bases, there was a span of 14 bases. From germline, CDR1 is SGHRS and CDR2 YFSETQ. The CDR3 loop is CASSPWPDRAKNIQYF. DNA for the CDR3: TGCGCCAGCAGCCCTTGGCCCGACAGAGCCAAAAACATTCAGTACTTC.

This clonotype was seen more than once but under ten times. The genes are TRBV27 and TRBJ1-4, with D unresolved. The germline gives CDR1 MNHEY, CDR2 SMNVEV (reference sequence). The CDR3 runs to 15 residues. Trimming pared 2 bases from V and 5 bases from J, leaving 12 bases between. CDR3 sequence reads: CASSLGWRENEKLFF. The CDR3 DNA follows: TGTGCCAGCAGTTTAGGGTGGCGGGAGAATGAAAAACTGTTTTTT.

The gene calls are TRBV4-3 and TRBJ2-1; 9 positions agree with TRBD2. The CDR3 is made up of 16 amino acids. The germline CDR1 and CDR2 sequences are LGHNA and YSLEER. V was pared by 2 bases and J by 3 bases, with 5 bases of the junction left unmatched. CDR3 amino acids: CASSQIAGGLYNEQFF. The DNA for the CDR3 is TGCGCCAGCAGCCAAATTGCGGGAGGGCTCTACAATGAGCAGTTCTTC.

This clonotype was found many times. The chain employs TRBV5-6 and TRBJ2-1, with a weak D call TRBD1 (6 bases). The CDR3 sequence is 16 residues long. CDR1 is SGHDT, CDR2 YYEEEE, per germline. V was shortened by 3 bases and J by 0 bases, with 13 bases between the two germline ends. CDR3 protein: CASSWDTFSSYNEQFF. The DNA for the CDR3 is TGTGCCAGCAGCTGGGACACCTTTAGCTCCTACAATGAGCAGTTCTTC.

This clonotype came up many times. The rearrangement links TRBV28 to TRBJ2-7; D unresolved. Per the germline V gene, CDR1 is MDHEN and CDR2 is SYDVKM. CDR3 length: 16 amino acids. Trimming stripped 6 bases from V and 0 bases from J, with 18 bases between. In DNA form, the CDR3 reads TGTGCCAGCAGCGATTACGGGCTTACACTCTCCTACGAGCAGTACTTC. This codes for CASSDYGLTLSYEQYF.

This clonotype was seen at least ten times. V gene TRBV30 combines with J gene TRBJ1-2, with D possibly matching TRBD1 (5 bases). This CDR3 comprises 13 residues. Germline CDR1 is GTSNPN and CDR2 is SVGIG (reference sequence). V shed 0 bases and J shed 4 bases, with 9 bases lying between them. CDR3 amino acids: CAWSVDSSYGYTF. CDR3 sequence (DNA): TGTGCCTGGAGTGTAGACAGCTCCTATGGCTACACCTTC.

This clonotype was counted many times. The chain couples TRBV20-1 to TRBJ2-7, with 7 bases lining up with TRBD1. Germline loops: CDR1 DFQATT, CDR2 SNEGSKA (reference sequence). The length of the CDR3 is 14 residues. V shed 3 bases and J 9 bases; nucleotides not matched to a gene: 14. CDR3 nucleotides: TGCAGTGCTAGTGGTCGACAGGGATCGGGCGGGCAGTACTTC. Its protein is CSASGRQGSGGQYF.

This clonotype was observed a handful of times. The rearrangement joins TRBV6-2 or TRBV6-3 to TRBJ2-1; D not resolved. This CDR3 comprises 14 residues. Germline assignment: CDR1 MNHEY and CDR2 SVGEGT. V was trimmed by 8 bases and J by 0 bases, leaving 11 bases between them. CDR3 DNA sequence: TGTGCCAGCTCCCTCCAGAGCTCCTACAATGAGCAGTTCTTC. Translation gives CASSLQSSYNEQFF.

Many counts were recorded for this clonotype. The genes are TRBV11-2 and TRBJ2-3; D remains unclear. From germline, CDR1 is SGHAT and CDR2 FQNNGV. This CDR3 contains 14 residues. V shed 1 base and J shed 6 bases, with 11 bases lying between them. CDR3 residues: CASSLGPRADTQYF. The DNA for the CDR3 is TGTGCCAGCAGCTTAGGGCCTAGAGCGGATACGCAGTATTTT. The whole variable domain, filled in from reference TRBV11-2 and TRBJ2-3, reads EAGVAQSPRYKIIEKRQSVAFWCNPISGHATLYWYQQILGQGPKLLIQFQNNGVVDDSQLPKDRFSAERLKGVDSTLKIQPAKLEDSAVYLCASSLGPRADTQYFGPGTRLTVL.

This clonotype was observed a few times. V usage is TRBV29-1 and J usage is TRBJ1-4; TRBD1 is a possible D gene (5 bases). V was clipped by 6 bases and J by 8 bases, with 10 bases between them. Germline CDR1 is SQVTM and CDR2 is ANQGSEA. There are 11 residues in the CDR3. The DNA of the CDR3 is TGCAGCGTGACGAGGGGAGAAAAACTGTTTTTT. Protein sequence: CSVTRGEKLFF. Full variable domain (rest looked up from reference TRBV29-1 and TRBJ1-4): SAVISQKPSRDICQRGTSLTIQCQVDSQVTMMFWYRQQPGQSLTLIATANQGSEATYESGFVIDKFPISRPNLTFSTLTVSNMSPEDSSIYLCSVTRGEKLFFGSGTQLSVL.

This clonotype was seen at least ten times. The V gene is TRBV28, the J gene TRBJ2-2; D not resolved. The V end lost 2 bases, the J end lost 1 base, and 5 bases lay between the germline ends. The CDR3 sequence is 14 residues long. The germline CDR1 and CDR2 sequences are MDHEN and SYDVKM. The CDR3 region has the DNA TGTGCCAGCAGTTTAGGGGAGAACACCGGGGAGCTGTTTTTT. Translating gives CASSLGENTGELFF.

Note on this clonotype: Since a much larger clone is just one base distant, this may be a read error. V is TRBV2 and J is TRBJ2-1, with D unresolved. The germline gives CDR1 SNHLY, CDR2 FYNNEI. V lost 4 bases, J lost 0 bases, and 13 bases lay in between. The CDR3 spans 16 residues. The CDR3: CASSAPSNSSYNEQFF. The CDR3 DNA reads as TGTGCCAGCAGTGCACCCAGCAACAGCTCCTACAATGAGCAGTTCTTC.

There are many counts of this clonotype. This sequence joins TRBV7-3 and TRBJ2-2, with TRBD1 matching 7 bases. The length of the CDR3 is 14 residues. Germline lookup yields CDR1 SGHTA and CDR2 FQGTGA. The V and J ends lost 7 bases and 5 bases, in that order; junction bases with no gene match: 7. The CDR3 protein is CASNQGVGTGELFF. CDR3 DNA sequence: TGTGCCAGCAATCAGGGGGTCGGGACCGGGGAGCTGTTTTTT.

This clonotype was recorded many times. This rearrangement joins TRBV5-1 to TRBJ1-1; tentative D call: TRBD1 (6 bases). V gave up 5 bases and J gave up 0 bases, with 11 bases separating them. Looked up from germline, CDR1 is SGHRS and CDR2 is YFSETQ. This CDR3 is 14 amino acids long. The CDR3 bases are TGCGCCAGCAGTAAGGACAGTGTGAACACTGAAGCTTTCTTT. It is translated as CASSKDSVNTEAFF.

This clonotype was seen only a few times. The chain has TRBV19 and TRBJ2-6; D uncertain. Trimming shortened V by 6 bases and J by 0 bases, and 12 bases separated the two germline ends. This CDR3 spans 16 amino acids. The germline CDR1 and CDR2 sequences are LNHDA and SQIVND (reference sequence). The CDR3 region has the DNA TGTGCCAGTAGCGGGCAGGTCCACTCTGGGGCCAACGTCCTGACTTTC. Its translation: CASSGQVHSGANVLTF.

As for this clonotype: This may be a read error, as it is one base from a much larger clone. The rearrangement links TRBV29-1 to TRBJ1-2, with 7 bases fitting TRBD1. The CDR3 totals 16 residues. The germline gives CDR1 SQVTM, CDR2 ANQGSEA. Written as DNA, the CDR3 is TGCAGCGTTGAAGATCGGAGGGACAGCGCGGGCTATAGCTACACCTTC. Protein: CSVEDRRDSAGYSYTF.

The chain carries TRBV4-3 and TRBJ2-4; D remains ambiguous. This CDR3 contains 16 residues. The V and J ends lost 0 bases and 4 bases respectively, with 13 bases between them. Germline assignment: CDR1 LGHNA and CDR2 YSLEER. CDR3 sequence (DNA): TGCGCCAGCAGCCAAGATCGATGGGCTGCAAAAAACATTCAGTACTTC. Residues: CASSQDRWAAKNIQYF.

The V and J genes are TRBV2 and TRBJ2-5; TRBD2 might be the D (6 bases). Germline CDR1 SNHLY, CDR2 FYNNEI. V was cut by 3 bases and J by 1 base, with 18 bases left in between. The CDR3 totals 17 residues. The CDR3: CASSDLSSGKIQETQYF. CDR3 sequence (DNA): TGTGCCAGCAGTGATCTTAGTAGCGGAAAGATCCAAGAGACCCAGTACTTC.

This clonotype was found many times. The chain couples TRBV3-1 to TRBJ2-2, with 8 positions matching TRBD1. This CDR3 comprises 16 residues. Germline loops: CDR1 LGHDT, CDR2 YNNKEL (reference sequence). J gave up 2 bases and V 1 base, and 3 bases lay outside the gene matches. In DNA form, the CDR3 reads TGTGCCAGCAGCCAAGGGCAGGGGGCCAACACCGGGGAGCTGTTTTTT. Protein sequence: CASSQGQGANTGELFF.

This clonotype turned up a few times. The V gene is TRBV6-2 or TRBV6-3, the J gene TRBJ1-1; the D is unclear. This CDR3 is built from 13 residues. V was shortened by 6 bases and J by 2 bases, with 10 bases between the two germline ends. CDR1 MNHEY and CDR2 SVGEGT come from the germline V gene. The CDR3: CASSNHRNTEAFF. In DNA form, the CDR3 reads TGTGCCAGCAGCAACCACAGAAACACTGAAGCTTTCTTT.

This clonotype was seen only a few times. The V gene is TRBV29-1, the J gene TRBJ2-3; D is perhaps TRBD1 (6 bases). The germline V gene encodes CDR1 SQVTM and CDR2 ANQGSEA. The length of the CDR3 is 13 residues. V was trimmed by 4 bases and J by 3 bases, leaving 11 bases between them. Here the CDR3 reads CSVVLGTTDTQYF. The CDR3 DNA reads TGCAGCGTTGTGCTCGGGACAACAGATACGCAGTATTTT.

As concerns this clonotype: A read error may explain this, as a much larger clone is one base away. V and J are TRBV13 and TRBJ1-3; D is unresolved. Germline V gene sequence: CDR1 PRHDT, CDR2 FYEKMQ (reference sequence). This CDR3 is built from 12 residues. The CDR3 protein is CASSIGGNTIYF. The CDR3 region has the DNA TGTGCCAGCAGCATAGGTGGAAACACCATATATTTT.

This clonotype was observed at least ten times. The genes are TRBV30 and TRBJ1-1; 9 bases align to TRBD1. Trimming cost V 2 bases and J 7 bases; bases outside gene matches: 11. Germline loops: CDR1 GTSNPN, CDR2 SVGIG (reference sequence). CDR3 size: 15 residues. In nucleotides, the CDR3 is TGTGCCTGGAGTCCGCGAGACAGGGGGAATGTTGAAGCTTTCTTT. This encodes CAWSPRDRGNVEAFF.

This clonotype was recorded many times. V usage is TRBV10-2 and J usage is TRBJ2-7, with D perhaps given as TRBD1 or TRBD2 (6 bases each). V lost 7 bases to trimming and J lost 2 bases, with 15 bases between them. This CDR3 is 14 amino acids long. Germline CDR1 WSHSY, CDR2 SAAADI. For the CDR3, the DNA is TGCGCCAGCAATCCGGGGGCAACTACCTACGAGCAGTACTTC. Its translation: CASNPGATTYEQYF.